The sequence of this T cell receptor beta chain was determined in a study of shared clonotypes between healthy human individuals. Generated by immunoSEQ multiplex PCR, the TCRdb table keeps only in-frame clones and is missing some. The sample contains around 2,000,000 clones, about 95% of which appear only once. The CDR3 covers 13 residues. V lost 0 bases and J 6 bases, leaving 6 bases between the germline ends. In germline, CDR1 is SGHRS, CDR2 YFSETQ. Terminally differentiated effector memory CD45RA+ cells were excluded by CCR7 positive selection of CD45RO-negative cells. The source material was naive CD8+ T cells sorted from blood. J is TRBJ2-2 and V is TRBV5-1; D remains unclear. This clonotype originated in a man aged 18 to 35 in good health. The CDR3, as DNA: TGCGCCAGCAGCTTGGCTCGGGCCGGGGAGCTGTTTTTT. Amino acid sequence: CASSLARAGELFF.